The 29 T cell receptor beta chains below were found in one sample sequenced in a study of CD8 T cells in ankylosing spondylitis. Study observations and caveats: Seemingly characteristic of ankylosing spondylitis blood was a TCR beta motif consisting of eight highly homologous variants.

Each CDR3 protein gets one entry after TCRdb re-called the 5' RACE reads with MiXCR. The sample includes about 750,000 distinct CDR3 sequences, over 15% of them seen just once. Their target antigens are unknown. Sequenced material: blood, either unsorted or a sorted T cell fraction (not recorded which). These receptor sequences come from a male donor with ankylosing spondylitis.

This clonotype was recorded a few times. This chain joins TRBV24-1 and TRBJ2-1; TRBD2 might be the D (6 bases). The germline V gene has CDR1 KGHDR and CDR2 SFDVKD. CDR3 length equals 15 residues. The V end was cut by 4 bases, the J end by 6 bases, with 15 bases between. The CDR3, as DNA: TGTGCCACCAGTGACCGCCTCGGGGGTGGCAATGAGCAGTTCTTC. Its translation is CATSDRLGGGNEQFF.

The chain carries TRBV24-1 and TRBJ2-5; D could derive from TRBD1 or TRBD2 (5 bases each). The V gene's germline CDR1 is KGHDR and CDR2 SFDVKD. Trimming shortened V by 6 bases and J by 5 bases, and 12 bases separated the two germline ends. The CDR3 runs 13 residues. CDR3 DNA sequence: TGTGCCACCAGTCGCAGGGACGGGGAGACCCAGTACTTC. Encoded protein: CATSRRDGETQYF.

This clonotype has just a few counts. V gene TRBV7-9 combines with J gene TRBJ1-5; D is ambiguous. With 1 base removed from V and 5 bases from J, the gap between germline ends came to 6 bases. Germline-derived CDR1 and CDR2 are SEHNR and FQNEAQ (reference sequence). This CDR3 comprises 13 residues. CDR3 sequence: CASSLVADQPQHF. DNA for the CDR3: TGTGCCAGCAGCTTAGTGGCGGATCAGCCCCAGCATTTT.

This clonotype was detected ten times or more. The chain carries TRBV3-1 and TRBJ2-2; weak D call: TRBD2 (5 bases). CDR1 LGHDT and CDR2 YNNKEL come from the germline V gene (reference sequence). This CDR3 comprises 13 residues. Trimming took 5 bases from V and 3 from J, leaving 7 bases between them. This CDR3 reads CASSLRDTGELFF. DNA for the CDR3: TGTGCCAGCAGCTTGAGGGACACCGGGGAGCTGTTTTTT.

This clonotype has at least ten counts. The rearrangement links TRBV20-1 to TRBJ1-1; unclear D gene. CDR1 is DFQATT, CDR2 SNEGSKA, per germline (reference sequence). The CDR3 has 13 amino acids. V lost 1 base to trimming and J lost 4 bases, with 10 bases between them. The CDR3 sequence: CSARVEGLTEAFF. The CDR3 DNA sequence: TGCAGTGCTAGAGTAGAGGGTCTCACTGAAGCTTTCTTT.

This clonotype was seen a handful of times. V and J are TRBV27 and TRBJ1-1; D uncertain. The CDR3 has 12 residues. The germline V and J ends were trimmed by 5 bases and 11 bases, with 15 bases remaining between them. The germline CDR1 and CDR2 sequences are MNHEY and SMNVEV (reference sequence). CDR3 loop: CASSQPGRGAFF. For the CDR3, the DNA is TGTGCCAGCAGTCAGCCTGGACGAGGCGCTTTCTTT.

This clonotype has ten or more counts. CDR3 coding DNA: TGTGCCAGCAGTTTAGCGCTAGTTGGGGATGCCTACGAGCAGTACTTC. Its translation is CASSLALVGDAYEQYF. The V and J genes are TRBV12-3 or TRBV12-4 and TRBJ2-7; D is uncertain. Trimming removed 0 bases at V and 2 bases at J, with 14 bases between. CDR3 size: 16 residues.

The chain combines TRBV12-3 or TRBV12-4 with TRBJ2-3; 15 bases fit TRBD2. After removal of 7 bases from V and 2 bases from J, the junction contained 7 bases not matched to a gene. The CDR3 length is 17 residues. CDR3: CASTIGLAGGVTDTQYF. CDR3 sequence (DNA): TGTGCCAGCACTATCGGACTAGCGGGAGGGGTCACAGATACGCAGTATTTT.

This clonotype was detected only a few times. The V call is TRBV29-1, the J call TRBJ2-1, with 9 bases identical to TRBD2. Germline V gene sequence: CDR1 SQVTM, CDR2 ANQGSEA. The ends lost 7 bases at V and 2 bases at J; junction bases unmatched: 6. This CDR3 is 14 amino acids long. The DNA of the CDR3 is TGCAGCGGCTCAGCGGGAGGTGCCTACAATGAGCAGTTCTTC. Protein product: CSGSAGGAYNEQFF.

The chain employs TRBV20-1 and TRBJ2-5; D unclear. Trimming removed 5 bases at V and 0 bases at J, with 16 bases between. The CDR3 is made up of 15 amino acids. The germline CDR1 and CDR2 sequences are DFQATT and SNEGSKA (reference sequence). In DNA form, the CDR3 reads TGCAGTGCTTTTCTTAGCTCCTTTCACCAAGAGACCCAGTACTTC. This codes for CSAFLSSFHQETQYF.

The CDR3 region has the DNA TGTGCCAGCTCACCACGGGAGTGGGGTCTCAGCGATGAGCAGTTCTTC. This encodes CASSPREWGLSDEQFF. The rearrangement joins TRBV18 to TRBJ2-1; TRBD2 might be the D (5 bases). Trimming cost V 1 base and J 8 bases, with 18 bases left between them. There are 16 residues in the CDR3. The germline CDR1 and CDR2 sequences are KGHSH and LQKENI. Filled out from reference TRBV18 and TRBJ2-1, the complete variable domain reads NAGVMQNPRHLVRRRGQEARLRCSPMKGHSHVYWYRQLPEEGLKFMVYLQKENIIDESGMPKERFSAEFPKEGPSILRIQQVVRGDSAAYFCASSPREWGLSDEQFFGPGTRLTVL.

V is TRBV4-1 and J is TRBJ2-2; 10 bases fit TRBD1. This CDR3 contains 19 residues. V lost 0 bases and J lost 0; bases outside the gene matches: 7. Germline CDR1 MGHRA, CDR2 YSYEKL. CDR3 DNA: TGCGCCAGCAGCCAAGAGGGGACAGGGGTGTTCGCGAACACCGGGGAGCTGTTTTTT. It encodes CASSQEGTGVFANTGELFF.

This clonotype showed up just a few times. This chain uses TRBV4-2 with TRBJ2-3; TRBD2 matches at 11 bases. CDR3 length: 18 amino acids. V was pared by 4 bases and J by 3 bases, with 12 bases of the junction left unmatched. Germline V gene sequence: CDR1 LGHNA, CDR2 YNFKEQ. CDR3 nucleotide sequence: TGTGCCAGCAGCCGGCTAGCGGGAGGTATGAAGGGGACAGATACGCAGTATTTT. Its protein product is CASSRLAGGMKGTDTQYF.

The genes are TRBV4-2 and TRBJ2-5, with D possibly matching TRBD1 (5 bases). V was trimmed by 0 bases and J by 3 bases, leaving 11 bases between them. The length of the CDR3 is 15 residues. Germline values: CDR1 LGHNA, CDR2 YNFKEQ. This CDR3 is CASSQEGATKETQYF. For the CDR3, the DNA is TGTGCCAGCAGCCAAGAAGGGGCTACGAAAGAGACCCAGTACTTC.

The chain is built from TRBV12-3 or TRBV12-4 and TRBJ2-1; TRBD2 agrees at 8 bases. This CDR3 is built from 14 residues. After removal of 3 bases from V and 6 bases from J, the junction contained 4 bases not matched to a gene. CDR3 sequence reads: CASSFGTSVNEQFF. CDR3 coding DNA: TGTGCCAGCAGTTTCGGGACTAGTGTCAATGAGCAGTTCTTC.

This clonotype was picked up a small number of times. The chain recombines TRBV12-3 or TRBV12-4 with TRBJ2-5; 8 bases line up with TRBD1. Trimming at V came to 3 bases and at J to 7 bases, leaving 13 bases not matched to a gene. The CDR3 spans 16 residues. CDR3 sequence reads: CASSLVTGEAAGTQYF. In DNA form, the CDR3 reads TGTGCCAGCAGTTTGGTGACAGGGGAGGCTGCGGGGACCCAGTACTTC.

This rearrangement joins TRBV27 to TRBJ2-5; D unresolved. The CDR3 sequence is 14 residues long. Germline V gene lookup returns CDR1 MNHEY and CDR2 SMNVEV (reference sequence). Trimming cost V 3 bases and J 5 bases, with 13 bases left between them. CDR3 protein: CASSFQPALETQYF. CDR3 DNA sequence: TGTGCCAGCAGTTTTCAGCCAGCTCTGGAGACCCAGTACTTC.

At least ten counts were recorded for this clonotype. The J gene is TRBJ2-7, the V gene TRBV5-1; 7 nucleotides align to TRBD1. The CDR3 spans 15 residues. V was pared by 2 bases and J by 2 bases, with 7 bases of the junction left unmatched. Per the germline V gene, CDR1 is SGHRS and CDR2 is YFSETQ. CDR3 DNA sequence: TGCGCCAGCAGCTTCGACAGGGTACCGACCTACGAGCAGTACTTC. Translated, it gives CASSFDRVPTYEQYF.

This clonotype was seen more than once but under ten times. The rearrangement links TRBV10-3 to TRBJ2-7; D ambiguous. V gave up 6 bases and J gave up 2 bases, with 11 bases separating them. The CDR3 consists of 13 residues. The germline V gene encodes CDR1 ENHRY and CDR2 SYGVKD. The DNA for the CDR3 is TGTGCCATCAGGGTGGACGGCGCCTACGAGCAGTACTTC. It is translated as CAIRVDGAYEQYF.

This clonotype has more than one count but fewer than ten. This chain connects TRBV7-3 to TRBJ1-1; D is ambiguous. Germline-derived CDR1 and CDR2 are SGHTA and FQGTGA. V was shortened by 0 bases and J by 1 base, with 15 bases between the two germline ends. There are 17 residues in the CDR3. The DNA of the CDR3 is TGTGCCAGCAGCTTAACCCCTCCTGGGCAGCCGAACACTGAAGCTTTCTTT. Translation: CASSLTPPGQPNTEAFF.

Written as DNA, the CDR3 is TGCAGCGTTGAATCGGTAGGAGGGTCCGCGAACACCGGGGAGCTGTTTTTT. Translation gives CSVESVGGSANTGELFF. The chain joins TRBV29-1 to TRBJ2-2; possibly TRBD2 for D (6 bases). The V and J ends lost 2 bases and 0 bases respectively, with 16 bases between them. This CDR3 is 17 amino acids long. Germline CDR1 SQVTM, CDR2 ANQGSEA.

CDR3: CASSYVPGQVNTEAFF. For the CDR3, the DNA is TGTGCCAGCAGTTACGTCCCGGGACAGGTGAACACTGAAGCTTTCTTT. The rearrangement joins TRBV28 to TRBJ1-1; TRBD1 agrees at 8 bases. The CDR3 covers 16 residues. Germline V gene data show CDR1 as MDHEN and CDR2 as SYDVKM. The J segment lost 0 bases and the V segment lost 4 bases, leaving 7 bases of the junction unmatched.

The chain has TRBV11-1 and TRBJ2-5; 11 bases map to TRBD2. CDR3 length equals 17 residues. In germline, CDR1 is SGHAT, CDR2 FQDESV (reference sequence). V dropped 5 bases and J dropped 1; count of bases not matched to a gene: 9. CDR3 sequence: CASSPTPGLAVQETQYF. The CDR3 nucleotides read TGTGCCAGCAGCCCCACACCGGGACTAGCGGTCCAAGAGACCCAGTACTTC.

The chain employs TRBV11-1 and TRBJ2-2; 11 bases agree with TRBD1. The CDR3 sequence is 15 residues long. The J segment lost 6 bases and the V segment lost 5 bases, leaving 5 bases of the junction unmatched. Germline V lookup: CDR1 SGHAT, CDR2 FQDESV (reference sequence). The CDR3 region is CASSPSDRGPGELFF. The CDR3 coding sequence is TGTGCCAGCAGCCCATCGGACAGGGGGCCCGGGGAGCTGTTTTTT.

This clonotype was seen just once. The chain joins TRBV20-1 to TRBJ2-3, with a tentative D call TRBD2 (7 bases). Trimming shortened V by 2 bases and J by 5 bases, and 14 bases separated the two germline ends. Germline CDR1 and CDR2: DFQATT and SNEGSKA (reference sequence). The length of the CDR3 is 14 residues. Here the CDR3 reads CSARRRGPKDTQYF. The CDR3 DNA sequence: TGCAGTGCTAGAAGGCGGGGGCCGAAAGATACGCAGTATTTT.

The V gene is TRBV4-3, the J gene TRBJ1-4, with 8 bases fitting TRBD1. The J segment lost 8 bases and the V segment lost 1 base, leaving 3 bases of the junction unmatched. The CDR3 consists of 14 residues. The V gene's germline CDR1 is LGHNA and CDR2 YSLEER. The CDR3 sequence is CASSQGTGREKLFF. The CDR3 DNA sequence: TGCGCCAGCAGCCAAGGGACAGGGAGGGAAAAACTGTTTTTT.

This rearrangement joins TRBV3-1 to TRBJ1-1; TRBD1 aligns across 7 bases. The CDR3 runs to 11 residues. With V trimmed by 3 bases and J by 11 bases, 3 bases remained unmatched. Germline V gene lookup returns CDR1 LGHDT and CDR2 YNNKEL (reference sequence). The CDR3 spells CASSQAGGAFF. For the CDR3, the DNA is TGTGCCAGCAGCCAGGCAGGGGGGGCTTTCTTT.

This clonotype was detected ten times or more. CDR3 amino acids: CASSPRYNEQFF. CDR3 DNA: TGTGCCAGCAGCCCTAGGTACAATGAGCAGTTCTTC. The chain carries TRBV12-3 or TRBV12-4 and TRBJ2-1; no reliable D call. There are 12 residues in the CDR3. Trimming took off 6 bases at V and 4 bases at J, with 7 bases between the two ends.

A few counts support this clonotype. This chain links TRBV7-9 with TRBJ1-5; D ambiguous. CDR1 and CDR2 (germline): SEHNR, FQNEAQ (reference sequence). Trimming left V 2 bases short and J 5 bases short, with 10 bases between. The CDR3 is 14 residues long. The CDR3 is CASSLPGFHQPQHF. In nucleotides, the CDR3 is TGTGCCAGCAGCTTACCGGGGTTTCATCAGCCCCAGCATTTT.